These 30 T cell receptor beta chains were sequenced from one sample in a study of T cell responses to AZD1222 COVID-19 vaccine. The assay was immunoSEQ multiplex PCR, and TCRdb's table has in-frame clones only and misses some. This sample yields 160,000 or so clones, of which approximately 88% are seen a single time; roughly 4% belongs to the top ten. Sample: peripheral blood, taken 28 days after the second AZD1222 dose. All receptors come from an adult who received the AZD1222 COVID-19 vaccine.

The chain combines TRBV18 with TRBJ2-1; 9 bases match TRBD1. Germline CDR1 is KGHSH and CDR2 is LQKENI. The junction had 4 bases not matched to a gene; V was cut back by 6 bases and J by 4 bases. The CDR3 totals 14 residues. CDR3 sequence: CASSYGTGYNEQFF. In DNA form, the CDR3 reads TGTGCCAGCTCGTACGGGACAGGGTACAATGAGCAGTTCTTC.

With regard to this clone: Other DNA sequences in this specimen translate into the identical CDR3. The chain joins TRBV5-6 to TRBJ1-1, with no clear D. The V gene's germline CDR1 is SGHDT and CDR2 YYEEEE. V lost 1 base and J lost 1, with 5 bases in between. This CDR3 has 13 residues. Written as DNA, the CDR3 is TGTGCCAGCAGCTTGCTGCAGAACACTGAAGCTTTCTTT. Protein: CASSLLQNTEAFF.

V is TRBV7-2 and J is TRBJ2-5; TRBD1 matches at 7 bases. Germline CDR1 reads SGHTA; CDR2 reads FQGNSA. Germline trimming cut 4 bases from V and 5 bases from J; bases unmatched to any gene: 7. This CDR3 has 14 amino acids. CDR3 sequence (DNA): TGTGCCAGCAGCTCAGTTGACAGGGTCGAGACCCAGTACTTC. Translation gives CASSSVDRVETQYF.

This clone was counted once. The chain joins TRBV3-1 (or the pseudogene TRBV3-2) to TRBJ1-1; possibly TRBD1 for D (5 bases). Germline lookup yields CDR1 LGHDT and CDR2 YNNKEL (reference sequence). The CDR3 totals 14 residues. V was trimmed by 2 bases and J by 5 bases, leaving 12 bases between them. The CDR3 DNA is TGTGCCAGCAGCCAACCCGGTGAGGGGACTGAAGCTTTCTTT. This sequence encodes CASSQPGEGTEAFF.

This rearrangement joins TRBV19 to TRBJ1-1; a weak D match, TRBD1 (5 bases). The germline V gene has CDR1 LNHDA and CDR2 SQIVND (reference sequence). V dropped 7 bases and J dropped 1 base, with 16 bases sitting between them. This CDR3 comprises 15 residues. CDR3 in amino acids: CASIRGREQNTEAFF. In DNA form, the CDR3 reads TGTGCCAGTATAAGGGGCAGGGAACAGAACACTGAAGCTTTCTTT.

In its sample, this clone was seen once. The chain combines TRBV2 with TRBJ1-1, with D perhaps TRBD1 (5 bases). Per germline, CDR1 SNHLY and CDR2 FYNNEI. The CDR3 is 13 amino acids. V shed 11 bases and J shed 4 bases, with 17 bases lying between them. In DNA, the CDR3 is TGTGCCGGCCACAGGTTAATTGGCACTGAAGCTTTCTTT. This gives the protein CAGHRLIGTEAFF. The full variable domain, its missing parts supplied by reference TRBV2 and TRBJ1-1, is EPEVTQTPSHQVTQMGQEVILRCVPISNHLYFYWYRQILGQKVEFLVSFYNNEISEKSEIFDDQFSVERPDGSNFTLKIRSTKLEDSAMYFCAGHRLIGTEAFFGQGTRLTVV.

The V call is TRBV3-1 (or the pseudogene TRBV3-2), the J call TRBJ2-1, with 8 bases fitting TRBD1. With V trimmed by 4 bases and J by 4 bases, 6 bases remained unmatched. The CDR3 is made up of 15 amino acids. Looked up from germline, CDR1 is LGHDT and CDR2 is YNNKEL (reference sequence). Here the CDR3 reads CASSLSGQGYNEQFF. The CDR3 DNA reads TGTGCCAGCAGCCTCTCCGGACAGGGATACAATGAGCAGTTCTTC.

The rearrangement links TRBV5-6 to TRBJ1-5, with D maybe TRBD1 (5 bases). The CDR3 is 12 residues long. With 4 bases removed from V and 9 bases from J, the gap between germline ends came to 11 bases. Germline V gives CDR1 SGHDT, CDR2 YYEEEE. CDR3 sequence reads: CASSRDGRPQHF. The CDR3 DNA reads TGTGCCAGCAGCCGGGACGGGCGGCCCCAGCATTTT.

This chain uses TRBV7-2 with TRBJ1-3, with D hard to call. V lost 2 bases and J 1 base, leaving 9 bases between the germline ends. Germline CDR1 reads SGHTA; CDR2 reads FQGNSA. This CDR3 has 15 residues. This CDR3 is CASSLTSVSGNTIYF. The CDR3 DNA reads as TGTGCCAGCAGCTTAACGTCAGTATCTGGAAACACCATATATTTT.

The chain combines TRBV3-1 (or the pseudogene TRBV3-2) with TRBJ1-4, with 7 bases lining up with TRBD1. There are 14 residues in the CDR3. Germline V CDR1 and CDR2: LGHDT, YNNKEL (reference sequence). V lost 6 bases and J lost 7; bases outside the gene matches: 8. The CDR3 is CASRPQGGREKLFF. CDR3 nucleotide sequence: TGTGCCAGCAGACCCCAGGGGGGGCGTGAAAAACTGTTTTTT.

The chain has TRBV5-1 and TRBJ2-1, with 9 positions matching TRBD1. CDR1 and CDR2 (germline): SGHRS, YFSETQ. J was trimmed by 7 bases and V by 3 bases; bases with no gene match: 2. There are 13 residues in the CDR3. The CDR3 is CASSSGTGNEQFF. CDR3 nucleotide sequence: TGCGCCAGCAGCTCCGGGACAGGGAATGAGCAGTTCTTC.

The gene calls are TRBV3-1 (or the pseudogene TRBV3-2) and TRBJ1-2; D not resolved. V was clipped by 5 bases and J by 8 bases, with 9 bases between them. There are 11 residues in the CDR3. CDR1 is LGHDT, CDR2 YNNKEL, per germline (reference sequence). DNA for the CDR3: TGTGCCAGCAGCTATGATAGGGGCTACACCTTC. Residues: CASSYDRGYTF.

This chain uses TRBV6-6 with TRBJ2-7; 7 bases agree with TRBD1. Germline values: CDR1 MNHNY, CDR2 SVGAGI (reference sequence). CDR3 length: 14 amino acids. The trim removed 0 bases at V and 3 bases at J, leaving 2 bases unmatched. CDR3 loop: CASSYSTGNYEQYF. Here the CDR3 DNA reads TGTGCCAGCAGTTACTCGACAGGGAACTACGAGCAGTACTTC.

In DNA, the CDR3 is TGTGCCAGCAGCTCAGCGGAAGAGACCCAGTACTTC. Encoded protein: CASSSAEETQYF. This chain joins TRBV11-1 and TRBJ2-5; a weak D match, TRBD2 (5 bases). Trimming cost V 4 bases and J 3 bases, with 6 bases left between them. The CDR3 loop spans 12 amino acids. The germline V gene encodes CDR1 SGHAT and CDR2 FQDESV (reference sequence).

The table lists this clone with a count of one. CDR3 DNA sequence: TGTGCCAGCAGCTTGCTCCTTATGACTGAAGCTTTCTTT. Protein product: CASSLLLMTEAFF. V and J are TRBV7-9 and TRBJ1-1; D is uncertain. This CDR3 has 13 residues. The V end was cut by 3 bases, the J end by 5 bases, with 10 bases between. From germline, CDR1 is SEHNR and CDR2 FQNEAQ (reference sequence). The entire variable domain, with the rest obtained from reference TRBV7-9 and TRBJ1-1, is as follows: DTGVSQNPRHKITKRGQNVTFRCDPISEHNRLYWYRQTLGQGPEFLTYFQNEAQLEKSRLLSDRFSAERPKGSFSTLEIQRTEQGDSAMYLCASSLLLMTEAFFGQGTRLTVV.

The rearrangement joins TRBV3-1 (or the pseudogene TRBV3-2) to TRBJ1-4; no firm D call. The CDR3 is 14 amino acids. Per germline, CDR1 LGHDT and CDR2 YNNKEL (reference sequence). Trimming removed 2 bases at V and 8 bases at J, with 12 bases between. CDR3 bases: TGTGCCAGCAGCCAATTGGATTCTGGAGAAAAACTGTTTTTT. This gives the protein CASSQLDSGEKLFF.

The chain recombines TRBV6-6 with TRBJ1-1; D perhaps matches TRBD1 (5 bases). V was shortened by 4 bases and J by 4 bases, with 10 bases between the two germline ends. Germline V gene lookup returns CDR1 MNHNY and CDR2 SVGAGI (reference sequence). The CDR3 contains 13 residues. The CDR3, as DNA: TGTGCCAGCAGTTCAGCAGGGCTCACTGAAGCTTTCTTT. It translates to CASSSAGLTEAFF.

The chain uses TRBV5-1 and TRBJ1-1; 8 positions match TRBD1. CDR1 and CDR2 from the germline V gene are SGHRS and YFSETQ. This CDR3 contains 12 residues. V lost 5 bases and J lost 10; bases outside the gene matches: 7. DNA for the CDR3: TGCGCCAGCAGGGACAACAGGGGGGGAGCTTTCTTT. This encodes CASRDNRGGAFF.

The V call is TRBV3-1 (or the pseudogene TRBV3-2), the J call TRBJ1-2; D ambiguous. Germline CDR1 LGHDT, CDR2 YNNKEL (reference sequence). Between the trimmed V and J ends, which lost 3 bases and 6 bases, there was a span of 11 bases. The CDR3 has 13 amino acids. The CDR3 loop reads CASSHRHSDGYTF. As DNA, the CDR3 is TGTGCCAGCAGCCACCGCCATTCCGATGGCTACACCTTC.

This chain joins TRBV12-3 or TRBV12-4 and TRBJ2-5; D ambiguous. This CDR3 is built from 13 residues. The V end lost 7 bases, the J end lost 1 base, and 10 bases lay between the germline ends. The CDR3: CASKVRFQETQYF. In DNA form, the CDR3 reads TGTGCCAGCAAAGTGCGTTTCCAAGAGACCCAGTACTTC.

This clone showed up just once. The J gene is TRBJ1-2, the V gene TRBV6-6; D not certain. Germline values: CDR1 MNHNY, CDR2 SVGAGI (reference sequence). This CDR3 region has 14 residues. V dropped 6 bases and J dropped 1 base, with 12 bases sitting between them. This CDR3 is CASSPNGHNYGYTF. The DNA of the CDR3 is TGTGCCAGCAGCCCCAACGGGCATAACTATGGCTACACCTTC.

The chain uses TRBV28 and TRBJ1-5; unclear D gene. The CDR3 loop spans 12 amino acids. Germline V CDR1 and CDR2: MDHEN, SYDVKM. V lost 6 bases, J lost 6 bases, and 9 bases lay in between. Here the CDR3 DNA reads TGTGCCAGCAGAAGTTGGAGTCAGCCCCAGCATTTT. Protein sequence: CASRSWSQPQHF.

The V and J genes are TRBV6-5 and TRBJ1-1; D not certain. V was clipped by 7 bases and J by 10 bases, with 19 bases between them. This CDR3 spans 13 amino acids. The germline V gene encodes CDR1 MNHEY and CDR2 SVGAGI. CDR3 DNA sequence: TGTGCCAGCACCCCTCGGACCCTTAAAGGAGCTTTCTTT. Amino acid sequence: CASTPRTLKGAFF.

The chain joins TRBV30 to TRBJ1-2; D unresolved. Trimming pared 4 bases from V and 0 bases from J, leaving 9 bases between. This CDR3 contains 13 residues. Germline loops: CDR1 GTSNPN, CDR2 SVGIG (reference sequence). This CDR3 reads CAWTRGSNYGYTF. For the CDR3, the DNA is TGTGCCTGGACCAGAGGGTCTAACTATGGCTACACCTTC. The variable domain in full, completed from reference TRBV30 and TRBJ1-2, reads SQTIHQWPATLVQPVGSPLSLECTVEGTSNPNLYWYRQAAGRGLQLLFYSVGIGQISSEVPQNLSASRPQDRQFILSSKKLLLSDSGFYLCAWTRGSNYGYTFGSGTRLTVV.

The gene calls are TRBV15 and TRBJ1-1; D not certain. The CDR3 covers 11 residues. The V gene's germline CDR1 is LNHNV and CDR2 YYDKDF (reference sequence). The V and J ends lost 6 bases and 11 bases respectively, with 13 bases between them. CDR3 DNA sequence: TGTGCCACCAGTCTGGGCCCTACCGCTTTCTTT. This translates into CATSLGPTAFF.

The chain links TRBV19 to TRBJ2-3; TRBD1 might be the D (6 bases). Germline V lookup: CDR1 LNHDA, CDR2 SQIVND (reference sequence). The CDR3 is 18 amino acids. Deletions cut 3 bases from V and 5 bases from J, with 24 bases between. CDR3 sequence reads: CASSIPRGGAGELDTQYF. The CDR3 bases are TGTGCCAGTAGTATCCCCAGGGGTGGGGCGGGCGAGTTAGATACGCAGTATTTT.

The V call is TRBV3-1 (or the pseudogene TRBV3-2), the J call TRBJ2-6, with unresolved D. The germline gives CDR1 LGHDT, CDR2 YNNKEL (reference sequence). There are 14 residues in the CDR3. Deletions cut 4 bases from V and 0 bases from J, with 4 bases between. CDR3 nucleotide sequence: TGTGCCAGCAGCCGACACTCTGGGGCCAACGTCCTGACTTTC. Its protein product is CASSRHSGANVLTF.

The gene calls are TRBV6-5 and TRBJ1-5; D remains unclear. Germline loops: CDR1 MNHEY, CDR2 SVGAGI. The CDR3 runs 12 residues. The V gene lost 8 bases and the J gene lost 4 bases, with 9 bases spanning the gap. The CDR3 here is CASGRINQPQHF. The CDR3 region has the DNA TGTGCCAGCGGACGGATAAATCAGCCCCAGCATTTT.

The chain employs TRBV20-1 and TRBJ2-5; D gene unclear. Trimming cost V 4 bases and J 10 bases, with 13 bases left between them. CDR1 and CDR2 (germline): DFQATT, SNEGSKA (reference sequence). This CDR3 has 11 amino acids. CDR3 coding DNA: TGCAGTGCTATCGACTCCCGGAACCAGTACTTC. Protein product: CSAIDSRNQYF.

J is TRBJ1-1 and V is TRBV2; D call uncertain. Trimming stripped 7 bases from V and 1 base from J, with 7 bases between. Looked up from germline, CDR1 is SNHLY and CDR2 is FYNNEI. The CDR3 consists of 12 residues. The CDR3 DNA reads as TGTGCCAGCATCGGCCCGAACACTGAAGCTTTCTTT. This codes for CASIGPNTEAFF.